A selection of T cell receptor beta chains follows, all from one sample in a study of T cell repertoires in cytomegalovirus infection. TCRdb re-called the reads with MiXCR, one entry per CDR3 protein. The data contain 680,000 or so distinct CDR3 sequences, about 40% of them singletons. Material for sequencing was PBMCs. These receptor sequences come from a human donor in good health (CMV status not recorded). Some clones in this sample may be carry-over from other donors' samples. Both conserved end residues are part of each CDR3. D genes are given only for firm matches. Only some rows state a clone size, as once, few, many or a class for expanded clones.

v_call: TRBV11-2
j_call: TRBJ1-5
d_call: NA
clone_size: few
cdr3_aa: CASSREDGGQPQHF
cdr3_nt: TGTGCCAGCAGCCGGGAGGACGGCGGTCAGCCCCAGCATTTT

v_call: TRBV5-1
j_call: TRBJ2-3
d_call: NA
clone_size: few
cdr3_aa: CASKDKTGTDTQYF
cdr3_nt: TGCGCCAGCAAGGACAAGACAGGCACAGATACGCAGTATTTT

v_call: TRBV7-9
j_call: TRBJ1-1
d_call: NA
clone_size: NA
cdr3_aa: CASEERNTEAFF
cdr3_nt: TGTGCCAGCGAGGAGAGGAACACTGAAGCTTTCTTT

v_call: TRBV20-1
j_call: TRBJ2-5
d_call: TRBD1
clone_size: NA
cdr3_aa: CSASQGAGETQYF
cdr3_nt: TGCAGTGCTAGCCAGGGGGCTGGAGAGACCCAGTACTTC

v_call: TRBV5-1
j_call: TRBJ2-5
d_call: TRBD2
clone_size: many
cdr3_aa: CASSLAEQQETQYF
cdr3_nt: TGCGCCAGCAGCCTAGCGGAACAACAAGAGACCCAGTACTTC

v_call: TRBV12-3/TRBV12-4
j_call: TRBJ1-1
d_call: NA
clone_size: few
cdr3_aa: CASSLPLSLVGKGEAFF
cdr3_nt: TGTGCCAGCAGTTTACCCCTCTCGTTGGTAGGGAAGGGTGAAGCTTTCTTT

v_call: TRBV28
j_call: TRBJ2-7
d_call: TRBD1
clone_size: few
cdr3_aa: CASSLGGQGVGEQYF
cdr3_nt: TGTGCCAGCAGTTTAGGGGGCCAGGGGGTAGGCGAGCAGTACTTC

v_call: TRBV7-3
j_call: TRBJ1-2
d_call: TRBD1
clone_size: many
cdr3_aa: CASSFTGDNVYGYTF
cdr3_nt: TGTGCCAGCAGCTTTACAGGGGACAACGTTTATGGCTACACCTTC

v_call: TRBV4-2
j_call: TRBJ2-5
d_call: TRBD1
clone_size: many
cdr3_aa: CASSQDRGETQYF
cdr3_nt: TGTGCCAGCAGCCAGGACAGGGGGGAGACCCAGTACTTC

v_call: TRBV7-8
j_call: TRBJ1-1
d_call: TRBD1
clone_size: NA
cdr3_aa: CASSPRDSQIEAFF
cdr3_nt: TGTGCCAGCAGTCCCCGGGACAGCCAAATTGAAGCTTTCTTT

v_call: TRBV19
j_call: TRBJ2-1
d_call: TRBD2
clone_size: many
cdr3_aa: CASSFAGVGYNEQFF
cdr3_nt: TGTGCCAGTAGTTTTGCGGGAGTAGGGTACAATGAGCAGTTCTTC

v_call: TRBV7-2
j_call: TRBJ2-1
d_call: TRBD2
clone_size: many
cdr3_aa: CASSQGLADTNEQFF
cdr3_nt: TGTGCCAGCAGCCAGGGACTAGCGGACACGAATGAGCAGTTCTTC

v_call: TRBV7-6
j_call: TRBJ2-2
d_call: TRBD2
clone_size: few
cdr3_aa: CASTPAGLAEYTGELFF
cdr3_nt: TGTGCCAGCACCCCTGCGGGACTAGCGGAGTACACCGGGGAGCTGTTTTTT

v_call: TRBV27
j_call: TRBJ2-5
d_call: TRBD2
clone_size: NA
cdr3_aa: CASSLWTSGQETQYF
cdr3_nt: TGTGCCAGCAGTTTATGGACTAGCGGGCAAGAGACCCAGTACTTC

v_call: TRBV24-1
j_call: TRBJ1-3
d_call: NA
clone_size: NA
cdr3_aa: CATSDRHTPGDRPGNTIYF
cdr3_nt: TGTGCCACCAGTGACCGTCATACTCCGGGAGATAGACCTGGAAACACCATATATTTT

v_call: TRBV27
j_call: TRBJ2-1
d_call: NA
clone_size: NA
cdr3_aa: CASTSRDGSNEQFF
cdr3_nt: TGTGCCAGCACCTCACGGGACGGTAGCAATGAGCAGTTCTTC

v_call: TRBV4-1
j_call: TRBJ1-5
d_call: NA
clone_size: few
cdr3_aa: CASSQGDFRVSNQPQHF
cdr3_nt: TGCGCCAGCAGCCAAGGCGACTTCAGGGTTTCCAATCAGCCCCAGCATTTT

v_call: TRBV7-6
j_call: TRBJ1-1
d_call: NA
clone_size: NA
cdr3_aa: CASSQVDSYTEAFF
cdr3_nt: TGTGCCAGCAGCCAGGTAGACAGTTACACTGAAGCTTTCTTT

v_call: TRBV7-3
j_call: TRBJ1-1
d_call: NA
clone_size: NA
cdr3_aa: CASSFGVDGEAFF
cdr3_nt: TGTGCCAGCAGCTTCGGAGTCGACGGCGAAGCTTTCTTT